These T cell receptor beta chains were read from a single sample in a study of blood T cell repertoires in COVID-19. This table comes from immunoSEQ multiplex PCR, and its TCRdb copy is limited to in-frame clones, with some not included. The sample carries approximately 72,000 clones, 86% recorded once. Source material: peripheral blood. The receptors stem from a woman aged 60 to 75 with acute or convalescent COVID-19. Each CDR3 is given with its conserved first and last residue. A D gene is named only where the DNA matches it firmly. Clone sizes are given selectively: once, few, many, or a class where the clone is expanded.

V: TRBV2; size: few; D: -; J: TRBJ2-7; CDR3: CASSSPGLSYEQYF; DNA: TGTGCCAGCAGTAGTCCAGGGCTGTCCTACGAGCAGTACTTC
V: TRBV29-1; size: -; D: -; J: TRBJ1-4; CDR3: CSVIDKTNEKLFF; DNA: TGCAGCGTTATCGACAAGACTAATGAAAAACTGTTTTTT
V: TRBV27; size: -; D: -; J: TRBJ1-1; CDR3: CASSSASRLHTEAFF; DNA: TGTGCCAGCAGTTCCGCCTCAAGACTGCACACTGAAGCTTTCTTT
V: TRBV27; size: -; D: TRBD2; J: TRBJ2-3; CDR3: CASSSGLASDTQYF; DNA: TGTGCCAGCAGTTCGGGACTAGCGTCCGATACGCAGTATTTT
V: TRBV7-9; size: -; D: -; J: TRBJ2-5; CDR3: CASSPLREGLYQETQYF; DNA: TGTGCCAGCAGCCCCCTGCGAGAGGGATTGTACCAAGAGACCCAGTACTTC
V: TRBV2; size: few; D: TRBD1; J: TRBJ1-6; CDR3: CASRAAGGENSPLHF; DNA: TGTGCCAGCAGGGCTGCAGGGGGCGAGAATTCACCCCTCCACTTT
V: TRBV14; size: few; D: -; J: TRBJ2-1; CDR3: CASSPRGSTNEQFF; DNA: TGTGCCAGCAGTCCGAGAGGATCTACCAATGAGCAGTTCTTC
V: TRBV7-9; size: -; D: -; J: TRBJ1-2; CDR3: CASRRFENYGYTF; DNA: TGTGCCAGCAGACGGTTTGAGAACTATGGCTACACCTTC
V: TRBV4-1; size: -; D: -; J: TRBJ1-1; CDR3: CASSQSQTGGTEAFF; DNA: TGCGCCAGCAGCCAGTCGCAGACAGGAGGTACTGAAGCTTTCTTT
V: TRBV6-6; size: few; D: -; J: TRBJ1-6; CDR3: CASSRPREGDSPLHF; DNA: TGTGCCAGCAGCCGACCTCGTGAGGGGGATTCACCCCTCCACTTT
V: TRBV27; size: once; D: TRBD1; J: TRBJ2-1; CDR3: CASSLAGQGRNEQFF; DNA: TGTGCCAGCAGTTTGGCGGGACAGGGTAGAAATGAGCAGTTCTTC
V: TRBV7-9; size: -; D: -; J: TRBJ2-5; CDR3: CASSQGGIETQYF; DNA: TGTGCCAGCAGCCAAGGGGGAATCGAGACCCAGTACTTC
V: TRBV18; size: -; D: -; J: TRBJ2-3; CDR3: CASSPSGSTSSTDTQYF; DNA: TGTGCCAGCTCCCCCTCGGGGTCAACTAGTAGCACAGATACGCAGTATTTT
V: TRBV5-1; size: -; D: TRBD1; J: TRBJ1-1; CDR3: CASSLVDRATNTEAFF; DNA: TGCGCCAGCAGCTTGGTGGACAGGGCGACGAACACTGAAGCTTTCTTT
V: TRBV28; size: few; D: TRBD2; J: TRBJ2-2; CDR3: CASSFPSGVATGELFF; DNA: TGTGCCAGCAGTTTTCCGAGCGGGGTGGCCACCGGGGAGCTGTTTTTT
V: TRBV5-1; size: -; D: TRBD1; J: TRBJ1-2; CDR3: CASSLGTGPGGYTF; DNA: TGCGCCAGCAGCTTGGGGACAGGACCAGGGGGCTACACCTTC
V: TRBV19; size: -; D: TRBD1; J: TRBJ2-5; CDR3: CASSDPTAGQGAETQYF; DNA: TGTGCCAGTAGTGATCCCACCGCGGGACAGGGGGCTGAGACCCAGTACTTC
V: TRBV10-3; size: -; D: TRBD1; J: TRBJ2-7; CDR3: CAISEQGHTYEQYF; DNA: TGTGCCATCAGTGAACAGGGGCACACCTACGAGCAGTACTTC
V: TRBV30; size: -; D: -; J: TRBJ2-6; CDR3: CAWRLDRVSGANVLTF; DNA: TGTGCCTGGAGGCTTGACCGGGTATCTGGGGCCAACGTCCTGACTTTC
V: TRBV23-1; size: -; D: -; J: TRBJ1-5; CDR3: CASSHPGGLSNQPQHF; DNA: TGCGCCAGCAGTCACCCCGGAGGGTTGAGCAATCAGCCCCAGCATTTT
V: TRBV3-1/TRBV3-2; size: -; D: -; J: TRBJ2-3; CDR3: CASSQPGTGRDTQYF; DNA: TGTGCCAGCAGCCAGCCTGGGACTGGGAGAGATACGCAGTATTTT
V: TRBV6-5; size: -; D: TRBD1; J: TRBJ2-7; CDR3: CASSQGTGYEQYF; DNA: TGTGCCAGCAGTCAGGGGACAGGCTACGAGCAGTACTTC
V: TRBV2; size: few; D: -; J: TRBJ1-4; CDR3: CASDRLTPLLDEKLFF; DNA: TGTGCCAGCGACAGGCTTACTCCCCTCCTCGATGAAAAACTGTTTTTT
V: TRBV12-5; size: -; D: -; J: TRBJ2-5; CDR3: CASGPRGSVTQYF; DNA: TGTGCTAGTGGTCCCCGGGGGTCTGTGACCCAGTACTTC